This T cell receptor (beta chain) was found in a study of OX40 agonist ivuxolimab in advanced cancers. TCRdb's table, derived via immunoSEQ multiplex PCR, lists solely in-frame clones and lacks some. The repertoire has 100,000 to 140,000 clones, approximately 89% of them found once; the top ten carry about 1.2%. This CDR3 spans 15 amino acids. CDR1 is LNHNV, CDR2 YYDKDF, per germline (reference sequence). Trimming took off 0 bases at V and 0 bases at J, with 5 bases between the two ends. The V and J genes are TRBV15 and TRBJ1-4; the D is unclear. The sequence was obtained from an adult with an advanced solid tumor such as melanoma, head and neck, liver or kidney cancer. The source was CD4+ or CD8+ T cells sorted from blood, collected in a trial of the OX40 agonist ivuxolimab. The CDR3 coding sequence is TGTGCCACCAGCAGAGACGGATCAACTAATGAAAAACTGTTTTTT. This translates into CATSRDGSTNEKLFF.